This entry lists 9 T cell receptor beta chains sequenced from one sample in a study of response to subunit inactivated influenza vaccine. One entry per CDR3 protein results from TCRdb running MiXCR on the RT-PCR reads. The table shows 650,000 to 800,000 distinct CDR3 sequences, with approximately 15% occurring only once. Material: PBMCs from blood, obtained 14 to 15 days before vaccination. The source of these receptors is a man aged 45 to 65 who received an inactivated influenza vaccine.

The table lists this clonotype with many counts. The V call is TRBV4-3, the J call TRBJ2-1, with D possibly being TRBD1 (6 bases). The germline V gene has CDR1 LGHNA and CDR2 YSLEER. This CDR3 spans 16 amino acids. Between the trimmed V and J ends, which lost 0 bases and 4 bases, there was a span of 13 bases. The CDR3 DNA follows: TGCGCCAGCAGCCAAGAGGCAGGGGCCAAGTACAATGAGCAGTTCTTC. This encodes CASSQEAGAKYNEQFF.

This clonotype showed up just a few times. The chain recombines TRBV5-1 with TRBJ1-4; D might be TRBD1 (5 bases). The ends were cut back, 1 base at V and 8 bases at J, with 15 bases in the middle. Germline CDR1 SGHRS, CDR2 YFSETQ. The CDR3 is 15 amino acids. Here the CDR3 DNA reads TGCGCCAGCAGCTTGATCGGGGACGCGGCGGAAAAACTGTTTTTT. Protein sequence: CASSLIGDAAEKLFF.

The chain combines TRBV18 with TRBJ2-1, with D unclear. This CDR3 has 13 amino acids. V was cut by 3 bases and J by 7 bases, with 10 bases left in between. Germline CDR1 reads KGHSH; CDR2 reads LQKENI. The CDR3 protein is CASSPAVQNEQFF. The CDR3 bases are TGTGCCAGCTCACCCGCAGTGCAGAATGAGCAGTTCTTC.

At least ten counts were recorded for this clonotype. The DNA for the CDR3 is TGTGCCAGCAGCCGCGGATTCGAGCAGTACTTC. The encoded protein is CASSRGFEQYF. The chain joins TRBV4-2 to TRBJ2-7; D remains unclear. Trimming left V 4 bases short and J 6 bases short, with 7 bases between. Germline CDR1 LGHNA, CDR2 YNFKEQ. This CDR3 spans 11 amino acids.

A note on this clonotype: A much larger clone lies a single base off, so this may be a read error. The chain combines TRBV12-3 or TRBV12-4 with TRBJ1-1, with TRBD1 identical over 9 bases. CDR3 size: 14 residues. The CDR3 bases are TGTGCCAGCAGCCCCGGACAGGGGTTCACTGTAGCTTTCTTT. The encoded protein is CASSPGQGFTVAFF.

This clonotype was observed a handful of times. This chain joins TRBV12-3 or TRBV12-4 and TRBJ2-5, with D possibly being TRBD2 (6 bases). Deletions cut 2 bases from V and 5 bases from J, with 15 bases between. This CDR3 region has 15 residues. CDR3 DNA sequence: TGTGCCAGCAGTTTATCAGGAGGGCAAGGGGAGACCCAGTACTTC. Translating it yields CASSLSGGQGETQYF.

The chain is built from TRBV6-2 or TRBV6-3 and TRBJ1-6, with 8 bases identical to TRBD1. CDR3 length: 21 residues. Per germline, CDR1 MNHEY and CDR2 SVGEGT. Trimming at V came to 0 bases and at J to 2 bases, leaving 15 bases not matched to a gene. The CDR3 region is CASSYSTGERLRPAYNSPLHF. In nucleotides, the CDR3 is TGTGCCAGCAGTTACTCGACAGGGGAAAGGCTTCGTCCTGCCTATAATTCACCCCTCCACTTT.

This clonotype came up a few times. The chain is built from TRBV4-3 and TRBJ2-7; a weak D match, TRBD1 (6 bases). Germline V gives CDR1 LGHNA, CDR2 YSLEER. V was clipped by 1 base and J by 5 bases, with 15 bases between them. CDR3 size: 15 residues. This CDR3 is CASSQVWGPRDEQYF. In DNA, the CDR3 is TGCGCCAGCAGCCAAGTGTGGGGGCCTAGAGACGAGCAGTACTTC.

The rearrangement links TRBV10-3 to TRBJ2-2, with no clear D. Per germline, CDR1 ENHRY and CDR2 SYGVKD. The CDR3 length is 12 residues. V was pared by 10 bases and J by 6 bases, with 12 bases between. CDR3 amino acids: CATGPVPGELFF. The CDR3 nucleotides read TGTGCCACCGGTCCTGTACCCGGGGAGCTGTTTTTT.